The TCR beta chain under discussion was sequenced for a study of blood T cell repertoires in COVID-19. Overall study: COVID-19 samples, acute and convalescent, were from the United States, Italy and Spain. PBMCs, B-cell-depleted T cells, or T cells were the source of the cDNA or gDNA that made up the material.

As originally analysed: For nucleated cells, counts were estimated from reference gene primer amplification. TCRdb keeps only in-frame clones here, not all; method: immunoSEQ multiplex PCR. V and J calls and clone size are as listed in that table; D and trimming were resolved from the DNA. The table includes over 100,000 clones, 75% to 85% detected once. This clone was detected only a few times. Germline loops: CDR1 SNHLY, CDR2 FYNNEI. The ends lost 6 bases at V and 1 base at J; junction bases unmatched: 4. CDR3 length: 14 residues. This TCR derives from an elderly woman with active or convalescent COVID-19. Material for sequencing was peripheral blood. V gene TRBV2 combines with J gene TRBJ2-3; 7 positions agree with TRBD2. Here the CDR3 DNA reads TGTGCCAGCAGCGGCGGGAGCCGCACAGATACGCAGTATTTT. Protein: CASSGGSRTDTQYF.